A few counts support the clone carrying this T cell receptor (beta chain). The antigen is undetermined. CDR1 and CDR2 (germline): ENHRY, SYGVKD. The CDR3 is made up of 13 amino acids. V lost 11 bases, J lost 4 bases, and 14 bases lay in between. The data are from a study of blood T cells in healthy people across ages. Regarding the study as a whole: Older individuals had lower TCR beta diversity per million T cells (the decline was roughly linear).

Primed by a sample-barcoded 5' primer and a J-beta primer mix, a second PCR proceeded for about 7 to 12 cycles. Each cDNA molecule received a tag from a template-switch adaptor that had 12 random nucleotides. TCRdb ran MiXCR on the 5' RACE reads and lists one entry per CDR3 protein. The table lists 760,000 or so distinct CDR3 sequences, around a quarter of them singletons. The same data also went into a second study, on T cells of mothers and their children. As that report states: Every microgram of extracted RNA entered cDNA synthesis, around 1.4 ug per 15 ul.

This chain connects TRBV10-3 to TRBJ1-4, with a possible D match to TRBD1 (5 bases). This receptor was identified in a boy aged 5-17 years in good health. The specimen sequenced was blood. CDR3 loop: CASQTDLNEKLFF. The CDR3 DNA reads as TGTGCCTCGCAGACAGACCTTAATGAAAAACTGTTTTTT.